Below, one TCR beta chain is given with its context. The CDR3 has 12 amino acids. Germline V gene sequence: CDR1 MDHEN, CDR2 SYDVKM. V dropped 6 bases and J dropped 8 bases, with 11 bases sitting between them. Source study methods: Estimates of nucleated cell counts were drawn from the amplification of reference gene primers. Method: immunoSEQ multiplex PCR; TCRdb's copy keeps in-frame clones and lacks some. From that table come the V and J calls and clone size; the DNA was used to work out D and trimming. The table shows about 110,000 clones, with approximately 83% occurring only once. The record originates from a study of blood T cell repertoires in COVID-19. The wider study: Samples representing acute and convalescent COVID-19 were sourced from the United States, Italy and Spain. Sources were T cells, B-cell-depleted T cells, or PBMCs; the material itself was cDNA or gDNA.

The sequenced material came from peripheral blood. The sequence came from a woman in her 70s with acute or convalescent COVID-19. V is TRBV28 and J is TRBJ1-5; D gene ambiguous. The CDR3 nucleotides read TGTGCCAGCAGAGGGAGATTGGAGCCCCAGCATTTT. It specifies CASRGRLEPQHF.